This T cell receptor (beta chain) comes out of a study of early stage breast cancer tumors. Turning to the study itself: Of about 17 invasive breast tumors, more than nine were hormone receptor-positive, HER2-negative. Each sample averaged around 10-fold read coverage.

General study findings and limits: Tumors had roughly 2.5-fold higher T cell density and higher clonality than adjacent normal breast tissue.

Germline V gene data show CDR1 as KGHSH and CDR2 as LQKENI. V lost 3 bases to trimming and J lost 2 bases, with 10 bases between them. The length of the CDR3 is 15 residues. Repertoires were generated with immunoSEQ multiplex PCR, while TCRdb's copy carries only in-frame clones and drops some. The sample lists about 7,900 clones; 62% were seen once. With respect to this clone: What it binds is not known.

Input material: breast tumor tissue. The TCR originated in a person aged 70 to 85 with breast cancer. V is TRBV18 and J is TRBJ2-2; no firm D call. CDR3 sequence reads: CASSPKETNTGELFF. The CDR3, as DNA: TGTGCCAGCTCACCCAAAGAGACTAACACCGGGGAGCTGTTTTTT.